This entry features one T cell receptor beta chain sequence. Antigen unknown. Use of 60 Vbeta and 13 Jbeta primers characterized the PCR. TCRdb's table, derived via immunoSEQ multiplex PCR, lists solely in-frame clones and lacks some. The table has fewer than 150,000 clones, about four fifths seen once. This record belongs to a study of cytomegalovirus exposure and HLA in healthy donors. Study-level points and caveats: One variant, a missense change in DCLRE1C, was linked in a later analysis to TCR beta V- and J-gene trimming.

The CDR3 consists of 15 residues. Germline loops: CDR1 SGHVS, CDR2 FQNEAQ. V shed 1 base and J shed 0 bases, with 7 bases lying between them. This chain uses TRBV7-8 with TRBJ1-5; D remains ambiguous. Input material: PBMCs. This TCR derives from a man aged 25-45 years in good health and CMV-seronegative. The CDR3 DNA reads as TGTGCCAGCAGCTTAGGTCGCTATAGCAATCAGCCCCAGCATTTT. This gives the protein CASSLGRYSNQPQHF.